This entry describes one T cell receptor (beta chain). Its antigen remains undetermined. It has no much larger one-base neighbor in the sample; base qualities were not kept. The data were obtained in a study of response to subunit inactivated influenza vaccine listed by TCRdb under 2018. The study in broad terms: Deep quantitative profiling of the T cell receptor repertoire was used in the study to follow responses to a trivalent subunit inactivated influenza vaccine. General findings and caveats noted by the study authors: It was suggested by the authors that each seasonal influenza vaccination may recruit only a limited number of new T cells.

Library prep was done by RT-PCR. TCRdb lists the instrument as Illumina HiSeq 2500. The raw public data were reprocessed by TCRdb itself: fastp quality trimming at Q25, MiXCR clonotype calling, in-frame beta chains only. Every entry covers one CDR3 protein and lists the most common genes and DNA from its rows. The sample includes hundreds of thousands of distinct CDR3 sequences, with about 15% observed a single time. In total, the top ten clones hold roughly 7.2% of the sample. Between the V and J ends, shortened by 5 bases and 6 bases respectively, the junction contains 10 bases. The CDR3 measures 12 amino acids from cysteine to phenylalanine. The kept DNA is CDR3 alone, 36 bases in frame from the first base. The germline V gene provides CDR1 SGHTA and CDR2 FQGNSA.

The V and J genes are TRBV7-2 and TRBJ1-1; a weak D assignment points to TRBD1 (5 bases agree). This sample comprised PBMCs from blood, obtained approximately 15 days before vaccination. This clonotype was sampled from a man aged 45-60 years who received an inactivated influenza vaccine. Donor details come from another sample of the same person, matched by shared clones. The DNA is TGTGCCAGCAGCCAAATCAGGGCTGAAGCTTTCTTT. Translated, it reads CASSQIRAEAFF.